A single sample gave rise to the 30 T cell receptor beta chains below, sequenced in a study of CD8 T cells in ankylosing spondylitis. In TCRdb, the 5' RACE reads were re-called with MiXCR into one record per CDR3 protein. The sample contains 300,000 to 400,000 distinct CDR3 sequences, 14% to 15% of which appear only once. Sequencing used blood, either unsorted or a sorted T cell fraction (not recorded which). The receptors here all came from a male donor with ankylosing spondylitis or in good health (not recorded which).

The chain couples TRBV7-2 to TRBJ2-1; the D gene is possibly TRBD2 (5 bases). The CDR3 is 14 residues long. V lost 5 bases and J lost 6, with 14 bases in between. The germline V gene has CDR1 SGHTA and CDR2 FQGNSA. The DNA of the CDR3 is TGTGCCAGCAGCCCCTGGACTTCCCCCAATGAGCAGTTCTTC. Its translation is CASSPWTSPNEQFF.

The table lists this clonotype with a few counts. For the CDR3, the DNA is TGTGCCATCAGATCCCGGGACACAGATACGCAGTATTTT. This gives the protein CAIRSRDTDTQYF. The chain joins TRBV10-3 to TRBJ2-3, with a possible D match to TRBD2 (5 bases). Germline lookup yields CDR1 ENHRY and CDR2 SYGVKD. This CDR3 is built from 13 residues. Trimming took off 6 bases at V and 2 bases at J, with 9 bases between the two ends.

The V and J genes are TRBV7-2 and TRBJ2-5; D is ambiguous. V lost 5 bases, J lost 7 bases, and 14 bases lay in between. Germline assignment: CDR1 SGHTA and CDR2 FQGNSA. The CDR3 extends over 13 amino acids. CDR3: CASSPGDVGTQYF. The DNA for the CDR3 is TGTGCCAGCAGCCCCGGAGACGTCGGGACCCAGTACTTC.

This chain joins TRBV27 and TRBJ2-1; possible D gene TRBD2, 6 bases. There are 12 residues in the CDR3. V was pared by 8 bases and J by 9 bases, with 14 bases between. CDR1 is MNHEY, CDR2 SMNVEV, per germline (reference sequence). This CDR3 is CASARPGGEQFF. In DNA, the CDR3 is TGTGCCAGCGCCCGCCCCGGGGGTGAGCAGTTCTTC.

This clonotype was detected many times. CDR3 nucleotides: TGTGCCAGCAGCTTGCTCCGGGACACCGGGGAGCTGTTTTTT. It codes for CASSLLRDTGELFF. This rearrangement joins TRBV7-2 to TRBJ2-2, with D unresolved. V was shortened by 3 bases and J by 3 bases, with 8 bases between the two germline ends. The CDR3 is 14 amino acids. Germline CDR1 SGHTA, CDR2 FQGNSA.

This clonotype was recorded many times. V gene TRBV5-1 combines with J gene TRBJ2-1, with unresolved D. Germline lookup yields CDR1 SGHRS and CDR2 YFSETQ. This CDR3 is 14 amino acids long. Trimming pared 0 bases from V and 7 bases from J, leaving 11 bases between. In DNA, the CDR3 is TGCGCCAGCAGCTTGGTAGCTTCGCTAAATGAGCAGTTCTTC. It translates to CASSLVASLNEQFF.

For the CDR3, the DNA is TGCGCCAGCAGCCAAGCCATTGGAGGGGGCGCCTCAGATACGCAGTATTTT. The encoded protein is CASSQAIGGGASDTQYF. The chain combines TRBV4-1 with TRBJ2-3; possible D gene TRBD1, 7 bases. V lost 1 base and J 4 bases, leaving 18 bases between the germline ends. The CDR3 is 17 amino acids. Per germline, CDR1 MGHRA and CDR2 YSYEKL.

The chain joins TRBV5-5 to TRBJ1-6; 10 bases line up with TRBD1. Unmatched junction bases numbered 1, after V lost 2 bases and J lost 8 bases. The CDR3 is 14 residues long. CDR1 is SGHKS and CDR2 is YYEKEE in the germline V gene (reference sequence). The CDR3, as DNA: TGTGCCAGCAGCTTCGGGACAGGGGATTCACCCCTCCACTTT. Its translation: CASSFGTGDSPLHF.

The table lists this clonotype with many counts. This chain links TRBV5-1 with TRBJ1-1, with TRBD1 identical over 9 bases. Losses at the gene ends were 0 bases for V and 4 bases for J; bases not matched to a gene: 4. Germline V gives CDR1 SGHRS, CDR2 YFSETQ. CDR3 size: 15 residues. CDR3 coding DNA: TGCGCCAGCAGCTTGGCCGGGACAGGGAGCACTGAAGCTTTCTTT. This sequence encodes CASSLAGTGSTEAFF. The full variable domain, with the rest looked up from reference TRBV5-1 and TRBJ1-1, is KAGVTQTPRYLIKTRGQQVTLSCSPISGHRSVSWYQQTPGQGLQFLFEYFSETQRNKGNFPGRFSGRQFSNSRSEMNVSTLELGDSALYLCASSLAGTGSTEAFFGQGTRLTVV.

This clonotype occurred a few times. The chain uses TRBV25-1 and TRBJ1-2, with D uncertain. Trimming removed 2 bases at V and 8 bases at J, with 15 bases between. The CDR3 is 14 residues long. In germline, CDR1 is MGHDK, CDR2 SYGVNS. The DNA of the CDR3 is TGTGCCAGCAGTGAAACCCAAGGTTATTCGGGCTACACCTTC. Protein product: CASSETQGYSGYTF.

The J gene is TRBJ2-1, the V gene TRBV2; unclear D gene. This CDR3 comprises 11 residues. The germline V gene encodes CDR1 SNHLY and CDR2 FYNNEI. Trimming took off 6 bases at V and 11 bases at J, with 11 bases between the two ends. CDR3 nucleotide sequence: TGTGCCAGCAGCGCCGGAACCAAGCAGTTCTTC. The encoded protein is CASSAGTKQFF.

This clonotype was recorded a few times. The V and J genes are TRBV6-1 and TRBJ1-3, with TRBD1 identical over 7 bases. The ends lost 6 bases at V and 1 base at J; junction bases unmatched: 3. Germline V gene sequence: CDR1 MNHNS, CDR2 SASEGT. This CDR3 is built from 14 residues. The DNA for the CDR3 is TGTGCCAGCAGGAGCAGGGGGTCTGGAAACACCATATATTTT. Translated, it gives CASRSRGSGNTIYF.

This clonotype was counted ten times or more. The V gene is TRBV7-2, the J gene TRBJ1-3; TRBD1 matches 8 bases. The germline gives CDR1 SGHTA, CDR2 FQGNSA. Unmatched junction bases numbered 7, after V lost 3 bases and J lost 0 bases. CDR3 size: 17 residues. CDR3 bases: TGTGCCAGCAGCTTCTCTCCAACAGGGGGCTCTGGAAACACCATATATTTT. This codes for CASSFSPTGGSGNTIYF.

The rearrangement uses TRBV2 and TRBJ1-4; D possibly corresponds to TRBD1 (6 bases). Trimming stripped 6 bases from V and 7 bases from J, with 15 bases between. The CDR3 consists of 14 residues. Germline CDR1 is SNHLY and CDR2 is FYNNEI. The CDR3 spells CASREQGSGEKLFF. Here the CDR3 DNA reads TGTGCCAGCAGGGAACAGGGATCAGGTGAAAAACTGTTTTTT.

This clonotype has only a few counts. The chain combines TRBV5-1 with TRBJ2-1; D perhaps matches TRBD2 (5 bases). The CDR3 has 14 residues. With 0 bases removed from V and 3 bases from J, the gap between germline ends came to 7 bases. CDR1 and CDR2 (germline): SGHRS, YFSETQ. DNA of the CDR3: TGCGCCAGCAGCTTGGGGGGAGACTACAATGAGCAGTTCTTC. This encodes CASSLGGDYNEQFF.

The chain employs TRBV7-2 and TRBJ2-1; perhaps TRBD2 as D (6 bases). The CDR3 is 15 amino acids. V was cut by 4 bases and J by 5 bases, with 15 bases left in between. The germline V gene encodes CDR1 SGHTA and CDR2 FQGNSA. The CDR3, as DNA: TGTGCCAGCAGCTCATATGGGCTAGCGAACAATGAGCAGTTCTTC. Translated, it gives CASSSYGLANNEQFF.

V usage is TRBV5-1 and J usage is TRBJ2-3; unclear D gene. This CDR3 has 16 residues. CDR1 is SGHRS and CDR2 is YFSETQ in the germline V gene. The V and J ends lost 0 bases and 0 bases respectively, with 11 bases between them. CDR3 nucleotides: TGCGCCAGCAGCTTGGAAGGATTCCCTAGCACAGATACGCAGTATTTT. It specifies CASSLEGFPSTDTQYF.

The chain carries TRBV19 and TRBJ1-5; D is perhaps TRBD1 (6 bases). The CDR3 is made up of 13 amino acids. CDR1 and CDR2 from the germline V gene are LNHDA and SQIVND (reference sequence). Trimming took 5 bases from V and 4 from J, leaving 9 bases between them. The CDR3 DNA follows: TGTGCCAGTAGTGTAACAGGGAATCAGCCCCAGCATTTT. This codes for CASSVTGNQPQHF. Combining the CDR3 with reference TRBV19 and TRBJ1-5 gives the whole variable domain DGGITQSPKYLFRKEGQNVTLSCEQNLNHDAMYWYRQDPGQGLRLIYYSQIVNDFQKGDIAEGYSVSREKKESFPLTVTSAQKNPTAFYLCASSVTGNQPQHFGDGTRLSIL.

This clonotype was seen a few times. V is TRBV18 and J is TRBJ1-2; 10 bases fit TRBD1. Germline CDR1 is KGHSH and CDR2 is LQKENI. CDR3 length equals 13 residues. The V and J ends lost 2 bases and 9 bases, in that order; junction bases with no gene match: 3. CDR3 sequence: CASSPGDRGSYTF. CDR3 DNA: TGTGCCAGCTCACCAGGGGACAGGGGCAGCTACACCTTC.

Only a few counts were recorded for this clonotype. The chain employs TRBV27 and TRBJ1-6; D gene unclear. V was cut by 5 bases and J by 10 bases, with 15 bases left in between. Germline values: CDR1 MNHEY, CDR2 SMNVEV (reference sequence). The CDR3 contains 14 residues. CDR3 region: CASSLLREESPLHF. The CDR3, as DNA: TGTGCCAGCAGTCTATTAAGGGAGGAATCACCCCTCCACTTT.

This clonotype was counted ten times or more. The V gene is TRBV12-3 or TRBV12-4, the J gene TRBJ2-7, with D hard to call. The CDR3 runs 13 residues. Trimming removed 4 bases at V and 2 bases at J, with 9 bases between. DNA of the CDR3: TGTGCCAGCAGTTCCACAATCACCTACGAGCAGTACTTC. Translated: CASSSTITYEQYF.

The rearrangement uses TRBV20-1 and TRBJ1-2; no firm D call. Germline lookup yields CDR1 DFQATT and CDR2 SNEGSKA (reference sequence). The V end was cut by 6 bases, the J end by 4 bases, with 15 bases between. The CDR3 is 13 amino acids. CDR3 residues: CSAQEEGFYGYTF. The CDR3, as DNA: TGCAGTGCCCAAGAGGAGGGTTTCTATGGCTACACCTTC.

This clonotype showed up many times. The CDR3 DNA sequence: TGTGCCAGCAGGGATGACAGGGTGAATCACAATGAGCAGTTCTTC. Translated, it gives CASRDDRVNHNEQFF. The chain uses TRBV27 and TRBJ2-1; the match to TRBD1 covers 7 bases. Trimming took 6 bases from V and 5 from J; bases not matched to a gene: 10. The CDR3 loop spans 15 amino acids. Germline CDR1 and CDR2: MNHEY and SMNVEV (reference sequence).

The chain carries TRBV5-1 and TRBJ1-2; maybe TRBD1 (6 bases). Germline V gene data show CDR1 as SGHRS and CDR2 as YFSETQ. V was cut by 7 bases and J by 2 bases, with 15 bases left in between. CDR3 length equals 14 residues. The CDR3 nucleotides read TGCGCCAGCGGCCACAGGGAAGGCAACTATGGCTACACCTTC. Protein sequence: CASGHREGNYGYTF.

The gene calls are TRBV5-6 and TRBJ2-7; the D call may be TRBD1 or TRBD2 (5 bases each). The V gene lost 4 bases and the J gene lost 5 bases, with 13 bases spanning the gap. The CDR3 contains 13 residues. The V gene's germline CDR1 is SGHDT and CDR2 YYEEEE. The CDR3 region is CASSRMRGHEQYF. The DNA of the CDR3 is TGTGCCAGCAGCCGTATGAGGGGCCACGAGCAGTACTTC.

This clonotype has a handful of counts. The chain uses TRBV6-1 and TRBJ2-2, with 7 nucleotides matching TRBD1. The V and J ends lost 8 bases and 1 base, in that order; junction bases with no gene match: 7. Germline V gives CDR1 MNHNS, CDR2 SASEGT. CDR3 length: 15 amino acids. In nucleotides, the CDR3 is TGTGCCAGCTCCTGGGGACAGCGGAACACCGGGGAGCTGTTTTTT. Translating it yields CASSWGQRNTGELFF.

V is TRBV6-1 and J is TRBJ2-2; 10 positions match TRBD2. CDR3 length equals 15 residues. Germline V gene lookup returns CDR1 MNHNS and CDR2 SASEGT. Trimming removed 2 bases from V and 6 bases from J; junction bases left unmatched: 3. The CDR3 sequence: CASSEIAGGAGELFF. The CDR3 DNA reads as TGTGCCAGCAGTGAAATAGCGGGAGGCGCCGGGGAGCTGTTTTTT.

Many counts were recorded for this clonotype. The chain employs TRBV4-1 and TRBJ1-2; D call uncertain. There are 14 residues in the CDR3. The ends were cut back, 0 bases at V and 5 bases at J, with 10 bases in the middle. The germline gives CDR1 MGHRA, CDR2 YSYEKL. DNA for the CDR3: TGCGCCAGCAGCCAAGAAGGTCGGAAGTATGGCTACACCTTC. This translates into CASSQEGRKYGYTF.

This clonotype was seen a few times. This rearrangement joins TRBV27 to TRBJ1-1, with a tentative D call TRBD1 (5 bases). Per germline, CDR1 MNHEY and CDR2 SMNVEV (reference sequence). CDR3 size: 14 residues. The ends were cut back, 3 bases at V and 4 bases at J, with 12 bases in the middle. This CDR3 reads CASSLVQGTTEAFF. The CDR3 coding sequence is TGTGCCAGCAGTTTGGTCCAGGGTACCACTGAAGCTTTCTTT.

This clonotype was detected ten times or more. The chain links TRBV29-1 to TRBJ2-1; 11 bases line up with TRBD2. The CDR3 covers 15 residues. V shed 8 bases, J shed 4 bases, and the junction held 10 bases outside the gene matches. The germline V gene has CDR1 SQVTM and CDR2 ANQGSEA. CDR3 in amino acids: CSTPGLADVYNEQFF. The CDR3 nucleotides are TGCAGCACGCCGGGACTAGCGGACGTATACAATGAGCAGTTCTTC.